The 3 T cell receptor beta chains reported below all come from one sample, sequenced in a study of T cell repertoires in aging, cancer and after chemotherapy. TRB rearrangements spanning V, D and J were amplified using mixed TRB-A/B primers. TCRdb re-analysed the multiplex PCR reads in MiXCR, keeping a single row per CDR3 protein. The repertoire has approximately 6,600 distinct CDR3 sequences, 25% to 35% of them found once; the top ten carry approximately 68%. The template was genomic DNA from peripheral blood, not RNA. Sequencing was done on a sample of blood. The receptors here all came from a human donor with a blood cancer. The donor label of this sample is uncertain.

The V gene is TRBV10-1, the J gene TRBJ2-3; D gene ambiguous. The germline gives CDR1 WNHNN, CDR2 SYGVQD (reference sequence). CDR3 length: 16 amino acids. V lost 0 bases, J lost 0 bases, and 10 bases lay in between. CDR3 nucleotide sequence: TGCGCCAGCAGTGAGTCGGTGTATCCTAGCACAGATACGCAGTATTTT. Its translation: CASSESVYPSTDTQYF.

The V call is TRBV5-6, the J call TRBJ1-2; D uncertain. Deletions cut 5 bases from V and 4 bases from J, with 9 bases between. The V gene's germline CDR1 is SGHDT and CDR2 YYEEEE. The CDR3 length is 12 residues. In DNA, the CDR3 is TGTGCCAGCAGTTTCGGGGTCTATGGCTACACCTTC. Its protein is CASSFGVYGYTF.

This clonotype was seen once. The chain has TRBV10-2 and TRBJ2-3; D is ambiguous. The V gene lost 8 bases and the J gene lost 0 bases, with 9 bases spanning the gap. The germline V gene encodes CDR1 WSHSY and CDR2 SAAADI. This CDR3 has 13 residues. CDR3 DNA: TGCGCCAGCCATGCTTTTAGCACAGATACGCAGTATTTT. Translated, it gives CASHAFSTDTQYF.